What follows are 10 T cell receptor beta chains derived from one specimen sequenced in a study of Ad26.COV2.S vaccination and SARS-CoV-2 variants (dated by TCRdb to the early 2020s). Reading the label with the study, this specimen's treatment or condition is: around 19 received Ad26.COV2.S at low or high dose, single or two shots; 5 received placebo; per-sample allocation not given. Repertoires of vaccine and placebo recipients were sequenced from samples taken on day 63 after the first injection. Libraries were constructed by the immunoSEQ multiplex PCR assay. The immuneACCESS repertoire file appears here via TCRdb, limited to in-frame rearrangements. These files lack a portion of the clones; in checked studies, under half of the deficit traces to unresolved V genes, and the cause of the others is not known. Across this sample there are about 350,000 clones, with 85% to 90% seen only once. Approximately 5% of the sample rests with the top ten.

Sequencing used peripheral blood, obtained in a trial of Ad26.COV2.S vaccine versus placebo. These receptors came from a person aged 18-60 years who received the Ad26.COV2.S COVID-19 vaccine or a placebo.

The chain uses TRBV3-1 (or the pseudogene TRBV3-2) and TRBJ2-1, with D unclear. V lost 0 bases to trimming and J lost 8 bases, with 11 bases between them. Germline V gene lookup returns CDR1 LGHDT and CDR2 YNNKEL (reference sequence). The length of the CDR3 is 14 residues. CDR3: CASSQDESGHEQFF. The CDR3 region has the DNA TGTGCCAGCAGCCAAGATGAGTCCGGCCATGAGCAGTTCTTC.

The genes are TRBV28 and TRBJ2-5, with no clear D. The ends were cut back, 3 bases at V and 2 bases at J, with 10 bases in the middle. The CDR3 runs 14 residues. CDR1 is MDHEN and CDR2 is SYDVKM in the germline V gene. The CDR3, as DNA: TGTGCCAGCAGTTTCGATTTGGGACAAGAGACCCAGTACTTC. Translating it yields CASSFDLGQETQYF.

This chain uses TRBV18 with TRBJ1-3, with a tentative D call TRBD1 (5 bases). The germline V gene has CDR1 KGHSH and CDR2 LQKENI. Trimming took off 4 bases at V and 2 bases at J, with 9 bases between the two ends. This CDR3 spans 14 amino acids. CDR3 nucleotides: TGTGCCAGCTCACTGACAGAAACTGGAAACACCATATATTTT. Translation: CASSLTETGNTIYF.

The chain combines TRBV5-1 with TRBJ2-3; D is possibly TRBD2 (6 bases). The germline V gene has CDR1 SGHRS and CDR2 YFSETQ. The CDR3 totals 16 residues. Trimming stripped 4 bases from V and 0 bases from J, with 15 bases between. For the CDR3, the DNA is TGCGCCAGCAGCCCGTCTGGCGGGGCTAGCACAGATACGCAGTATTTT. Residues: CASSPSGGASTDTQYF. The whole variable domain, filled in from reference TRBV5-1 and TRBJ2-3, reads KAGVTQTPRYLIKTRGQQVTLSCSPISGHRSVSWYQQTPGQGLQFLFEYFSETQRNKGNFPGRFSGRQFSNSRSEMNVSTLELGDSALYLCASSPSGGASTDTQYFGPGTRLTVL.

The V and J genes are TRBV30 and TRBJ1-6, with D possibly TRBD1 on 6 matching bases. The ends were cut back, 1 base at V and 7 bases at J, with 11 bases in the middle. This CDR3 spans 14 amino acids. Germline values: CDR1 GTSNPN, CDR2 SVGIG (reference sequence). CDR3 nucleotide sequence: TGTGCCTGGAGTGGGGAAAGGGGGAATTCACCCCTCCACTTT. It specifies CAWSGERGNSPLHF.

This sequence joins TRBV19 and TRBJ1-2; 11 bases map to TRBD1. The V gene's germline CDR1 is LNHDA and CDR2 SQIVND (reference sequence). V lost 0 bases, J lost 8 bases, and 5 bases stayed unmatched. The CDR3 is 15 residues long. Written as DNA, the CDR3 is TGTGCCAGTAGTATAGAAAGGACAGGGGGCCGAGGCTACACCTTC. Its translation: CASSIERTGGRGYTF.

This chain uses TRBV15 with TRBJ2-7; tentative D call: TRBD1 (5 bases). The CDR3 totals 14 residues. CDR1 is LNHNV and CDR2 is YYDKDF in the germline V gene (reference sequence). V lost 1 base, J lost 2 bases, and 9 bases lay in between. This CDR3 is CATSRGAGTYEQYF. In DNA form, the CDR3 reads TGTGCCACCAGCAGAGGCGCAGGGACCTACGAGCAGTACTTC.

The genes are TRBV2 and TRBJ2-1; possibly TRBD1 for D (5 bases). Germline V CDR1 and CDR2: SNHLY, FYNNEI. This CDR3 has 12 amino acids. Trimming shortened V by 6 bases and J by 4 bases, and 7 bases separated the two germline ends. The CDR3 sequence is CASSKGYNEQFF. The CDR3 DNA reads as TGTGCCAGCAGCAAGGGGTACAATGAGCAGTTCTTC.

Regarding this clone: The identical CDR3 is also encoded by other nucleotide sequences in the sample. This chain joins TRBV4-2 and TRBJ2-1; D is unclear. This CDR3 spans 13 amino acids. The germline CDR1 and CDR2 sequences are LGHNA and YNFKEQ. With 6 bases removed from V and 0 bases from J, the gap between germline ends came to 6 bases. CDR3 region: CASSPDSYNEQFF. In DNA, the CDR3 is TGTGCCAGCAGTCCTGACTCCTACAATGAGCAGTTCTTC.

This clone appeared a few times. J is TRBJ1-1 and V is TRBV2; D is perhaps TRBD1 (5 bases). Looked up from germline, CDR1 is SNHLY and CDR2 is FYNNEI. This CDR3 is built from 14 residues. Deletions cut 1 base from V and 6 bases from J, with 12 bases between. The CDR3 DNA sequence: TGTGCCAGCAGTGAAGTCACGACAGTTCCTGAAGCTTTCTTT. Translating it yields CASSEVTTVPEAFF.